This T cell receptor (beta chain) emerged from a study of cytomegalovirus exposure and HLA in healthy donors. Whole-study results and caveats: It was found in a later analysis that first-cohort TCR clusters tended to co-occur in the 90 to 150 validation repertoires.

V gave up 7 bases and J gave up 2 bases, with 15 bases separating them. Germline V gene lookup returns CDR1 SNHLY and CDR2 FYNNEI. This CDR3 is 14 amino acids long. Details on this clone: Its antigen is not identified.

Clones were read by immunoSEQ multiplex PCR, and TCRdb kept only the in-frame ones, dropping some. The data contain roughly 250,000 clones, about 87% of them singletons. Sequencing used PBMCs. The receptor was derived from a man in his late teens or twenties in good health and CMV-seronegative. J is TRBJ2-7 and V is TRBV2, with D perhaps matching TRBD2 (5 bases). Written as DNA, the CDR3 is TGTGCCAGCACCAGGCGACTGGAGGCCTACGAGCAGTACTTC. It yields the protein CASTRRLEAYEQYF.